The clone carrying this T cell receptor (beta chain) was observed many times. Its antigen is unidentified. The entry originates in a study of T cells in Graves' hyperthyroidism and ophthalmopathy. Overall study results and limits: Blood also held most thyroid clonotypes expanded beyond 0.001.

Trimming pared 5 bases from V and 5 bases from J, leaving 18 bases between. Germline values: CDR1 DFQATT, CDR2 SNEGSKA (reference sequence). The CDR3 is 14 amino acids. Amplified regions were TCR beta CDR3 sequences from RNA transcripts. HTBI primers drove first-round RT-PCR of the TCR CDR3. A single record per CDR3 protein comes from TCRdb applying MiXCR to the multiplex PCR reads. This sample carries hundreds of thousands of distinct CDR3 sequences, 15% to 20% of them seen once, and the ten largest clones take roughly two fifths. This clonotype was sampled from a man aged 35 to 55 with Graves' hyperthyroidism. V and J are TRBV20-1 and TRBJ1-1; D gene unclear. The specimen was blood. The CDR3 sequence is CSAPRREIETEAFF. CDR3 bases: TGCAGTGCTCCTCGTAGGGAGATCGAGACTGAAGCTTTCTTT.